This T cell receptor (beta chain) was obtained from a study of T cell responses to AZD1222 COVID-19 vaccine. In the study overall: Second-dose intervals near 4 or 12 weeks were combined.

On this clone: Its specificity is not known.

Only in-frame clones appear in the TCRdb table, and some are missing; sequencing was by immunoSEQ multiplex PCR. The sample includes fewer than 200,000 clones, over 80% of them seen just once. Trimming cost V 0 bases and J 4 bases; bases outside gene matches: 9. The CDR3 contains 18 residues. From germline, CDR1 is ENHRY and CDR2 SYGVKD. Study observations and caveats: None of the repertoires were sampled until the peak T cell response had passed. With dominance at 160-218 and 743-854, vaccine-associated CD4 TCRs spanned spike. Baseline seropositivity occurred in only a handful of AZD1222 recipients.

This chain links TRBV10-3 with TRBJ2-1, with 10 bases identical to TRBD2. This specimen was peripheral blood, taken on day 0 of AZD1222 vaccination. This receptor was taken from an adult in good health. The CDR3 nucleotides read TGTGCCATCAGTGAGTCTTGGCTAGCGGGGGCAGAGTACAATGAGCAGTTCTTC. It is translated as CAISESWLAGAEYNEQFF.